This TCR beta chain originates from a study of T-cell reconstitution after alpha-beta-depleted transplantation in children. Unique molecular identifiers featured in how the TCRbeta library was prepared. One entry per CDR3 protein results from TCRdb running MiXCR on the PCR reads. The sample has about 72,000 distinct CDR3 sequences, approximately 7.4% seen once; the top ten hold around 2.5%. The sample consisted of PBMCs from the stem cell graft donor, taken from the stem cell graft. The clonotype comes from a human donor who donated a stem cell graft to a child with acute lymphoblastic leukemia.

The CDR3, as DNA: TGTGCCAGCAGCCACGCTGTGGGTCCCCAGGGAGCTTTCTTT. It is translated as CASSHAVGPQGAFF. This chain uses TRBV3-1 with TRBJ1-1, with a tentative D call TRBD1 (5 bases). Germline values: CDR1 LGHDT, CDR2 YNNKEL (reference sequence). Trimming took off 3 bases at V and 10 bases at J, with 18 bases between the two ends. This CDR3 is built from 14 residues.